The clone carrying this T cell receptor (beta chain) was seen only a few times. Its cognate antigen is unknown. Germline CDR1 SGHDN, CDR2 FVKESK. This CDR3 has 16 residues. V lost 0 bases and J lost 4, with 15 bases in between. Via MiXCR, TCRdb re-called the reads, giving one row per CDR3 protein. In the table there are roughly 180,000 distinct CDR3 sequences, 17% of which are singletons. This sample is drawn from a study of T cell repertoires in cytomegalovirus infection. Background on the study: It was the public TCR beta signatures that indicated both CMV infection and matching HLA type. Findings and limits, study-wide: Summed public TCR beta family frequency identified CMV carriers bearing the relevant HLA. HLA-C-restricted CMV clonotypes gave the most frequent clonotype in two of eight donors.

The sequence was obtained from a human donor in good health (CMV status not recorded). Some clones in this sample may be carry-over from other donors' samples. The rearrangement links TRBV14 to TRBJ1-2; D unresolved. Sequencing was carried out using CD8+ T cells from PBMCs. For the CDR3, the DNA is TGTGCCAGCAGCCAAGATCTGGGAGACCCAATCTATGGCTACACCTTC. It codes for CASSQDLGDPIYGYTF. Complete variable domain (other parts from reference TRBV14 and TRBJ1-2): EAGVTQFPSHSVIEKGQTVTLRCDPISGHDNLYWYRRVMGKEIKFLLHFVKESKQDESGMPNNRFLAERTGGTYSTLKVQPAELEDSGVYFCASSQDLGDPIYGYTFGSGTRLTVV.